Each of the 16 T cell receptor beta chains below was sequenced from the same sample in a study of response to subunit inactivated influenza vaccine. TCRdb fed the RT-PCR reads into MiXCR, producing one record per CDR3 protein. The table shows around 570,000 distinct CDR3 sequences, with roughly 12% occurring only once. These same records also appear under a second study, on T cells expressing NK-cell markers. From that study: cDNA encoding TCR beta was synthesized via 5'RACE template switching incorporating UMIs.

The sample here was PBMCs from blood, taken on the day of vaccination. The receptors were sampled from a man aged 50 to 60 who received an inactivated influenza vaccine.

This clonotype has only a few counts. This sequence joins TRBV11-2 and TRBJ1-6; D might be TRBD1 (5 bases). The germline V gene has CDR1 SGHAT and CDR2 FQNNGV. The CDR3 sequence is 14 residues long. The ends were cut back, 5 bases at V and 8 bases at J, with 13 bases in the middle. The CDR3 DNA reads TGTGCCAGCAGCGACCAGGGTTCGTATTCACCCCTCCACTTT. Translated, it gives CASSDQGSYSPLHF.

The CDR3 DNA reads as TGTGCCAGCAGCTCGGAGGGACACAGTGAGCAGTTCTTC. This codes for CASSSEGHSEQFF. This chain joins TRBV5-4 and TRBJ2-1, with D perhaps matching TRBD1 or TRBD2 (6 bases each). Germline assignment: CDR1 SGHNT and CDR2 YYREEE (reference sequence). Trimming pared 3 bases from V and 9 bases from J, leaving 13 bases between. The CDR3 spans 13 residues.

In nucleotides, the CDR3 is TGTGCCAGCAGTGTTGTAGGGGGGGAAGGCTACGAGCAGTACTTC. It is translated as CASSVVGGEGYEQYF. This chain links TRBV25-1 with TRBJ2-7, with D perhaps matching TRBD2 (7 bases). Trimming took off 4 bases at V and 3 bases at J, with 16 bases between the two ends. Looked up from germline, CDR1 is MGHDK and CDR2 is SYGVNS. The CDR3 is 15 residues long.

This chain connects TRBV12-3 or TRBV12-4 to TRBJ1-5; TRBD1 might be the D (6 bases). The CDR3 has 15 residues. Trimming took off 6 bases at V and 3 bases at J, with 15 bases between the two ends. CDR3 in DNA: TGTGCCAGCAGACAGGCACAGGGTGACAATCAGCCCCAGCATTTT. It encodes CASRQAQGDNQPQHF.

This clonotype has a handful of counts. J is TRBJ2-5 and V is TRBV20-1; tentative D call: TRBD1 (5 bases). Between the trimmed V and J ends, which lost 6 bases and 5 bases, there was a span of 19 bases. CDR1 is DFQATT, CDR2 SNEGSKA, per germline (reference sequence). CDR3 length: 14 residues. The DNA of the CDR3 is TGCAGTGCCATCTCACGGGCAGGGTCGGAGACCCAGTACTTC. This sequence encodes CSAISRAGSETQYF.

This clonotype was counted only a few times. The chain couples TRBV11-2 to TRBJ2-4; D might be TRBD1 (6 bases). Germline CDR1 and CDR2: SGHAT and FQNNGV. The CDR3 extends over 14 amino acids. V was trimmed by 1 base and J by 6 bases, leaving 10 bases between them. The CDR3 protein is CASSLGQVANIQYF. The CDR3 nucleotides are TGTGCCAGCAGCTTAGGACAGGTGGCAAACATTCAGTACTTC.

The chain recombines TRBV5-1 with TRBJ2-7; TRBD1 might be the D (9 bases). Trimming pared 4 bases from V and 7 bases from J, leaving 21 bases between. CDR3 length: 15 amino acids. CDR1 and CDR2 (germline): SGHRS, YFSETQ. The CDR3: CASSMGQGLVGEQYF. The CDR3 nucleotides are TGCGCCAGCAGCATGGGACAGGGACTAGTGGGAGAGCAGTACTTC. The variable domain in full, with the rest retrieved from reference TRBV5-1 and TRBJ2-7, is KAGVTQTPRYLIKTRGQQVTLSCSPISGHRSVSWYQQTPGQGLQFLFEYFSETQRNKGNFPGRFSGRQFSNSRSEMNVSTLELGDSALYLCASSMGQGLVGEQYFGPGTRLTVT.

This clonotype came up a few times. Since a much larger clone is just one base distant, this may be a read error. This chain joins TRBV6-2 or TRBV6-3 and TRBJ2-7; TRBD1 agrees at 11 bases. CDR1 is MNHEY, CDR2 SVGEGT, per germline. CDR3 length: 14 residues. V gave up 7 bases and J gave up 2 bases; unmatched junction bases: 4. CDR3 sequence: CASKPGQGAYEQYF. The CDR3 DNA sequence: TGTGCCAGCAAACCGGGACAGGGGGCCTACGAGCAGTACTTC.

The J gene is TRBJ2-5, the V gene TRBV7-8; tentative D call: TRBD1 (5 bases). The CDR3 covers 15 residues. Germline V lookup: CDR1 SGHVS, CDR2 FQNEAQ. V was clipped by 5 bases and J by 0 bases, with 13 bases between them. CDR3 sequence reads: CASSGSKGYQETQYF. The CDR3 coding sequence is TGTGCCAGCAGCGGGTCAAAGGGGTACCAAGAGACCCAGTACTTC.

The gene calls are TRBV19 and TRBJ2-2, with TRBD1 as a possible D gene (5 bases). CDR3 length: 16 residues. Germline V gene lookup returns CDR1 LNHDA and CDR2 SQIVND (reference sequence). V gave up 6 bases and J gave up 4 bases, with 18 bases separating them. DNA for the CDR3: TGTGCCAGTAGCCCCGGGCCAGGGTCGGGCACCGGGGAGCTGTTTTTT. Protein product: CASSPGPGSGTGELFF.

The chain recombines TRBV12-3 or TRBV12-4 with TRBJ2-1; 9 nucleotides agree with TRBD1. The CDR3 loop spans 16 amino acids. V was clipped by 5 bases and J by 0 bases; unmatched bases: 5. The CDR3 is CASSTRDRDSYNEQFF. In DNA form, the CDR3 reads TGTGCCAGCAGTACTAGGGACAGGGACTCCTACAATGAGCAGTTCTTC.

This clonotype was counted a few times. As DNA, the CDR3 is TGTGCCAGCAGCCAAGTTGAAGTTGCTGACATTCAGTACTTC. It translates to CASSQVEVADIQYF. This chain joins TRBV4-2 and TRBJ2-4; D remains ambiguous. CDR1 LGHNA and CDR2 YNFKEQ come from the germline V gene. Between the trimmed V and J ends, which lost 1 base and 8 bases, there was a span of 12 bases. The CDR3 length is 14 residues.

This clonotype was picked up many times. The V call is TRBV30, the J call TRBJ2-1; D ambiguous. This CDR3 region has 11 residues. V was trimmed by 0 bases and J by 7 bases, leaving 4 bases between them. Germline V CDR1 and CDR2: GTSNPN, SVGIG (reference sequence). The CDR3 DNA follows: TGTGCCTGGAGTGTACGGAATGAGCAGTTCTTC. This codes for CAWSVRNEQFF.

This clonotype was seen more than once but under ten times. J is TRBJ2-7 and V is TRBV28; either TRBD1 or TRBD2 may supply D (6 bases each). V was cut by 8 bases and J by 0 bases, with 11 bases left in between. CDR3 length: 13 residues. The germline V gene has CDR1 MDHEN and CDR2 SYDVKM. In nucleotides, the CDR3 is TGTGCCAGCGAAGGGGGGTACTCCTACGAGCAGTACTTC. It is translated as CASEGGYSYEQYF.

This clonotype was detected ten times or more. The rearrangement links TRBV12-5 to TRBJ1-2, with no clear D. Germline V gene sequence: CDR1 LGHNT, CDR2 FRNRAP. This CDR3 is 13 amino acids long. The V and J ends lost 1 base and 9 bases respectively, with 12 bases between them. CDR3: CASGLADGGSYTF. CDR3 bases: TGTGCTAGTGGTTTGGCGGACGGTGGGAGCTACACCTTC.

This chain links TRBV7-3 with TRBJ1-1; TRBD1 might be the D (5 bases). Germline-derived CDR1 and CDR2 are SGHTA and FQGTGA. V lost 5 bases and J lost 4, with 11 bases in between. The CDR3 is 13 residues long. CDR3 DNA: TGTGCCAGCAGCGCGTTCCAGGGCACTGAAGCTTTCTTT. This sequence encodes CASSAFQGTEAFF.